One sample yielded the 26 T cell receptor beta chains listed below, sequenced in a study of blood T cell repertoires in COVID-19. TCRdb's copy holds only in-frame clones and misses some; the assay was immunoSEQ multiplex PCR. The repertoire holds approximately 170,000 clones, with 65% to 85% as singletons. Sequenced: PBMCs or T cells enriched from blood (not recorded which). Source of these receptors: a woman aged 45 to 65 in a cohort exposed to, infected with or recovered from COVID-19 (not recorded which).

The chain carries TRBV15 and TRBJ1-4; D unclear. With 0 bases removed from V and 5 bases from J, the gap between germline ends came to 7 bases. CDR3 length: 14 amino acids. Per germline, CDR1 LNHNV and CDR2 YYDKDF (reference sequence). The CDR3 nucleotides read TGTGCCACCAGCAGAGAAGGGAGGAATGAAAAACTGTTTTTT. Translating it yields CATSREGRNEKLFF.

The gene calls are TRBV19 and TRBJ2-1; perhaps TRBD1 as D (6 bases). Germline V gene sequence: CDR1 LNHDA, CDR2 SQIVND (reference sequence). CDR3 length equals 16 residues. Trimming pared 9 bases from V and 0 bases from J, leaving 18 bases between. The CDR3 spells CASSGTLTSSYNEQFF. The CDR3 coding sequence is TGTGCCAGCTCCGGGACATTAACTAGCTCCTACAATGAGCAGTTCTTC.

The V call is TRBV5-5, the J call TRBJ2-1, with a tentative D call TRBD2 (5 bases). The CDR3 totals 13 residues. Per the germline V gene, CDR1 is SGHKS and CDR2 is YYEKEE (reference sequence). The germline V and J ends were trimmed by 3 bases and 9 bases, with 13 bases remaining between them. The CDR3 nucleotides read TGTGCCAGCAGCTCGGTTCTGGAGGCTGAGCAGTTCTTC. Translating it yields CASSSVLEAEQFF. Based on the CDR3 plus reference TRBV5-5 and TRBJ2-1, the full variable domain is DAGVTQSPTHLIKTRGQQVTLRCSPISGHKSVSWYQQVLGQGPQFIFQYYEKEERGRGNFPDRFSARQFPNYSSELNVNALLLGDSALYLCASSSVLEAEQFFGPGTRLTVL.

The chain combines TRBV4-2 with TRBJ1-1, with unresolved D. Germline CDR1 and CDR2: LGHNA and YNFKEQ. CDR3 size: 15 residues. V was shortened by 0 bases and J by 5 bases, with 13 bases between the two germline ends. The chain's CDR3 is CASSQDLDGITEAFF. CDR3 coding DNA: TGTGCCAGCAGCCAAGACCTGGACGGGATAACTGAAGCTTTCTTT.

The rearrangement uses TRBV7-3 and TRBJ2-5; 12 bases match TRBD2. After removal of 5 bases from V and 5 bases from J, the junction contained 12 bases not matched to a gene. Germline lookup yields CDR1 SGHTA and CDR2 FQGTGA. The CDR3 is 17 amino acids. The chain's CDR3 is CASSSAPLAGGRETQYF. CDR3 DNA sequence: TGTGCCAGCAGCAGCGCCCCACTAGCGGGGGGTAGGGAGACCCAGTACTTC.

The chain has TRBV7-8 and TRBJ2-1; D unclear. Germline lookup yields CDR1 SGHVS and CDR2 FQNEAQ. V dropped 1 base and J dropped 5 bases, with 9 bases sitting between them. CDR3 size: 14 residues. This chain's CDR3 is CASSLETDDNEQFF. In nucleotides, the CDR3 is TGTGCCAGCAGCTTAGAGACTGACGACAATGAGCAGTTCTTC.

This rearrangement joins TRBV6-2 or TRBV6-3 to TRBJ1-5; the D gene is possibly TRBD1 (5 bases). V shed 6 bases and J shed 0 bases, with 21 bases lying between them. The length of the CDR3 is 18 residues. Germline CDR1 MNHEY, CDR2 SVGEGT. CDR3 nucleotide sequence: TGTGCCAGCAGCCCGAGACAGTCTCCTGATCTTAGCAATCAGCCCCAGCATTTT. Protein sequence: CASSPRQSPDLSNQPQHF.

This chain links TRBV5-4 with TRBJ2-3; TRBD2 matches at 10 bases. Trimming took 5 bases from V and 1 from J; bases not matched to a gene: 4. The germline V gene has CDR1 SGHNT and CDR2 YYREEE (reference sequence). CDR3 length: 15 residues. CDR3 bases: TGTGCCAGCAGACCCGGGACTAGCGGCACAGATACGCAGTATTTT. This sequence encodes CASRPGTSGTDTQYF.

This clone was detected only once. The chain joins TRBV7-2 to TRBJ2-7; TRBD2 might be the D (5 bases). Trimming took 5 bases from V and 4 from J, leaving 12 bases between them. Germline V gives CDR1 SGHTA, CDR2 FQGNSA. The CDR3 runs 13 residues. This CDR3 is CASSTRTGYEQYF. CDR3 DNA sequence: TGTGCCAGCAGCACCAGGACTGGTTACGAGCAGTACTTC.

The DNA for the CDR3 is TGTGCCAGCAGCTTAGAGCTCGCTAGCGGGAGTCAGCAGTTCTTC. This translates into CASSLELASGSQQFF. This chain uses TRBV7-2 with TRBJ2-1; 10 nucleotides align to TRBD2. CDR3 length: 15 residues. Germline V gene sequence: CDR1 SGHTA, CDR2 FQGNSA. V gave up 1 base and J gave up 11 bases; unmatched junction bases: 8.

This rearrangement joins TRBV6-5 to TRBJ2-7; a weak D match, TRBD1 (6 bases). This CDR3 comprises 14 residues. Germline CDR1 reads MNHEY; CDR2 reads SVGAGI. V lost 6 bases to trimming and J lost 1 base, with 13 bases between them. The chain's CDR3 is CASRRQAESYEQYF. The CDR3 nucleotides are TGTGCCAGCAGAAGACAGGCTGAATCCTACGAGCAGTACTTC.

The chain has TRBV6-1 and TRBJ2-7; 8 bases are a match to TRBD1. The length of the CDR3 is 15 residues. The ends lost 2 bases at V and 2 bases at J; junction bases unmatched: 5. Germline assignment: CDR1 MNHNS and CDR2 SASEGT. The CDR3 DNA reads TGTGCCAGCAGTGAATTGGGACAGGAGACCTACGAGCAGTACTTC. It translates to CASSELGQETYEQYF.

The chain employs TRBV5-6 and TRBJ2-2, with 7 bases fitting TRBD2. This CDR3 has 15 amino acids. V was pared by 6 bases and J by 0 bases, with 5 bases of the junction left unmatched. The germline gives CDR1 SGHDT, CDR2 YYEEEE. The CDR3: CASTGGYANTGELFF. The CDR3 nucleotides are TGTGCCAGCACGGGGGGTTACGCGAACACCGGGGAGCTGTTTTTT.

In its sample, this clone was seen a few times. The chain uses TRBV7-6 and TRBJ2-5; the match to TRBD1 covers 9 bases. The CDR3 sequence is 16 residues long. The V gene end was trimmed by 4 bases and the J gene end by 5 bases; junction bases not matched to a gene: 11. Germline assignment: CDR1 SGHVS and CDR2 FNYEAQ. CDR3 region: CASSSPGTGRGETQYF. CDR3 in DNA: TGTGCCAGCAGCTCCCCCGGGACAGGGAGGGGGGAGACCCAGTACTTC.

The V and J genes are TRBV3-1 (or the pseudogene TRBV3-2) and TRBJ1-2; no clear D. V lost 0 bases and J 5 bases, leaving 10 bases between the germline ends. Germline V gene data show CDR1 as LGHDT and CDR2 as YNNKEL (reference sequence). The CDR3 is 14 residues long. The CDR3 region is CASSQEGRTYGYTF. DNA for the CDR3: TGTGCCAGCAGCCAAGAAGGCCGGACTTATGGCTACACCTTC.

This sequence joins TRBV3-1 (or the pseudogene TRBV3-2) and TRBJ1-4, with unresolved D. The germline V gene encodes CDR1 LGHDT and CDR2 YNNKEL (reference sequence). The length of the CDR3 is 14 residues. V shed 7 bases and J shed 3 bases, with 12 bases lying between them. CDR3 sequence: CASNPSGANEKLFF. The CDR3 nucleotides are TGTGCCAGCAACCCAAGTGGAGCTAATGAAAAACTGTTTTTT.

The chain has TRBV5-1 and TRBJ2-1; D is possibly TRBD1 (7 bases). CDR3 length: 15 residues. CDR1 is SGHRS and CDR2 is YFSETQ in the germline V gene. Trimming cost V 2 bases and J 6 bases, with 15 bases left between them. In nucleotides, the CDR3 is TGCGCCAGCAGCTTAAGGGGACAGACTAGCAATGAGCAGTTCTTC. Encoded protein: CASSLRGQTSNEQFF.

The gene calls are TRBV7-9 and TRBJ1-6; D is perhaps TRBD1 (5 bases). The CDR3 spans 15 residues. Trimming removed 3 bases at V and 7 bases at J, with 13 bases between. CDR1 is SEHNR and CDR2 is FQNEAQ in the germline V gene (reference sequence). CDR3 amino acids: CASSLEAGVNSPLHF. DNA for the CDR3: TGTGCCAGCAGCTTGGAGGCGGGGGTCAATTCACCCCTCCACTTT.

The rearrangement joins TRBV5-4 to TRBJ2-7; 7 positions agree with TRBD1. Germline CDR1 SGHNT, CDR2 YYREEE (reference sequence). The CDR3 contains 15 residues. Losses at the gene ends were 3 bases for V and 0 bases for J; bases not matched to a gene: 6. CDR3 in DNA: TGTGCCAGCAGCTCTGCCGGGACAGCCTCCTACGAGCAGTACTTC. It is translated as CASSSAGTASYEQYF.

The J gene is TRBJ2-5, the V gene TRBV5-1, with a possible D match to TRBD2 (6 bases). Germline CDR1 SGHRS, CDR2 YFSETQ. V lost 0 bases to trimming and J lost 5 bases, with 17 bases between them. This CDR3 contains 16 residues. In DNA, the CDR3 is TGCGCCAGCAGCTTGGATCCAGGGTCCCGGGGGGAGACCCAGTACTTC. Residues: CASSLDPGSRGETQYF.

This clone was counted once. This chain links TRBV18 with TRBJ2-1, with 7 bases aligning to TRBD1. V dropped 5 bases and J dropped 3; count of bases not matched to a gene: 1. This CDR3 comprises 13 residues. Germline-derived CDR1 and CDR2 are KGHSH and LQKENI. The CDR3 spells CASSWTGYNEQFF. CDR3 bases: TGTGCCAGCTCATGGACAGGCTACAATGAGCAGTTCTTC. Variable domain in full (rest from reference TRBV18 and TRBJ2-1): NAGVMQNPRHLVRRRGQEARLRCSPMKGHSHVYWYRQLPEEGLKFMVYLQKENIIDESGMPKERFSAEFPKEGPSILRIQQVVRGDSAAYFCASSWTGYNEQFFGPGTRLTVL.

The gene calls are TRBV7-9 and TRBJ1-2, with 8 bases identical to TRBD1. With 0 bases clipped from V and 0 bases from J, the junction kept 3 bases outside the gene matches. Germline V lookup: CDR1 SEHNR, CDR2 FQNEAQ (reference sequence). The CDR3 has 16 amino acids. CDR3: CASSLASGGANYGYTF. In DNA, the CDR3 is TGTGCCAGCAGCTTAGCCTCAGGGGGCGCTAACTATGGCTACACCTTC.

The CDR3 reads CASSLDSTVNTEAFF. The CDR3 coding sequence is TGCGCCAGCAGCTTGGACAGCACCGTGAACACTGAAGCTTTCTTT. The genes are TRBV5-1 and TRBJ1-1; unclear D gene. Germline CDR1 SGHRS, CDR2 YFSETQ. V was clipped by 0 bases and J by 0 bases, with 9 bases between them. This CDR3 has 15 residues.

The chain couples TRBV3-1 (or the pseudogene TRBV3-2) to TRBJ2-7; TRBD2 agrees at 7 bases. There are 14 residues in the CDR3. V gave up 4 bases and J gave up 2 bases; unmatched junction bases: 5. From germline, CDR1 is LGHDT and CDR2 YNNKEL (reference sequence). The CDR3 region has the DNA TGTGCCAGCAGCCCCCAGCGGGGCCCCTACGAGCAGTACTTC. Translated: CASSPQRGPYEQYF.

The CDR3 sequence is CASSGSGERSYNEQFF. CDR3 in DNA: TGTGCCAGCAGCGGTAGCGGGGAGCGCTCCTACAATGAGCAGTTCTTC. V usage is TRBV25-1 and J usage is TRBJ2-1; 8 bases are a match to TRBD2. CDR1 and CDR2 from the germline V gene are MGHDK and SYGVNS. J lost 0 bases, V lost 6 bases, and 7 bases had no gene match. CDR3 length: 16 residues.

This clone was counted a single time. The chain combines TRBV3-1 (or the pseudogene TRBV3-2) with TRBJ1-5; 11 bases align to TRBD1. V shed 2 bases, J shed 5 bases, and the junction held 2 bases outside the gene matches. The CDR3 extends over 15 amino acids. Germline assignment: CDR1 LGHDT and CDR2 YNNKEL (reference sequence). CDR3 nucleotides: TGTGCCAGCAGCCAAACGGGACAGGGGGATCAGCCCCAGCATTTT. This sequence encodes CASSQTGQGDQPQHF.